The 28 T cell receptor beta chains listed next were all sequenced from one sample in a study of shared clonotypes between healthy human individuals. Positive CCR7 selection of CD45RO-negative cells yielded the naive CD8 cells, and terminally differentiated effector memory CD45RA+ cells were excluded. Method: immunoSEQ multiplex PCR; TCRdb's copy keeps in-frame clones and lacks some. Here the sample spans around 2,000,000 clones, about 95% being singletons. The sequencing sample was made of naive CD8+ T cells sorted from blood. These receptors originate from a man younger than 30 in good health.

This sequence joins TRBV6-6 and TRBJ2-5, with a weak D call TRBD2 (5 bases). CDR3 length equals 11 residues. The germline CDR1 and CDR2 sequences are MNHNY and SVGAGI (reference sequence). Trimming stripped 7 bases from V and 3 bases from J, with 6 bases between. CDR3 region: CASTGKETQYF. Here the CDR3 DNA reads TGTGCCAGCACGGGAAAAGAGACCCAGTACTTC.

Details on this clone: The sample contains more than one DNA sequence encoding this CDR3. The chain employs TRBV6-5 and TRBJ1-2, with D hard to call. V was clipped by 4 bases and J by 2 bases, with 5 bases between them. The length of the CDR3 is 12 residues. Per germline, CDR1 MNHEY and CDR2 SVGAGI. The CDR3 DNA follows: TGTGCCAGCAGTTCCACGAACTATGGCTACACCTTC. Translating it yields CASSSTNYGYTF.

The V call is TRBV7-2, the J call TRBJ2-4; TRBD1 agrees at 7 bases. In germline, CDR1 is SGHTA, CDR2 FQGNSA. This CDR3 has 14 amino acids. V lost 5 bases to trimming and J lost 5 bases; unmatched junction nucleotides: 6. For the CDR3, the DNA is TGTGCCAGCAGCCCAATAGGACAGGAAAACATTCAGTACTTC. It specifies CASSPIGQENIQYF.

The chain combines TRBV4-1 with TRBJ1-6, with D possibly being TRBD1 (5 bases). Germline CDR1 is MGHRA and CDR2 is YSYEKL. The CDR3 is made up of 18 amino acids. Between the trimmed V and J ends, which lost 0 bases and 0 bases, there was a span of 12 bases. This CDR3 reads CASSQDPGIDSYNSPLHF. CDR3 coding DNA: TGCGCCAGCAGCCAAGATCCAGGGATAGACTCCTATAATTCACCCCTCCACTTT.

The chain recombines TRBV9 with TRBJ1-2, with a tentative D call TRBD1 (5 bases). V was trimmed by 2 bases and J by 6 bases, leaving 17 bases between them. CDR3 length equals 15 residues. In germline, CDR1 is SGDLS, CDR2 YYNGEE. CDR3 in DNA: TGTGCCAGCAGCGTGGACGGGACTCCAGGGAATGGCTACACCTTC. Its protein product is CASSVDGTPGNGYTF.

About this clone itself: Other DNA variants within this sample encode the same CDR3. The chain joins TRBV5-6 to TRBJ2-4, with unresolved D. V lost 1 base to trimming and J lost 0 bases, with 5 bases between them. The CDR3 is 14 residues long. Per the germline V gene, CDR1 is SGHDT and CDR2 is YYEEEE. The chain's CDR3 is CASSLSLAKNIQYF. Here the CDR3 DNA reads TGTGCCAGCAGCTTGTCACTAGCCAAAAACATTCAGTACTTC.

The chain is built from TRBV7-9 and TRBJ1-1; D is perhaps TRBD1 (6 bases). Trimming left V 4 bases short and J 11 bases short, with 26 bases between. The CDR3 loop spans 16 amino acids. Per germline, CDR1 SEHNR and CDR2 FQNEAQ (reference sequence). The CDR3 protein is CASSSPLEAGENGAFF. In nucleotides, the CDR3 is TGTGCCAGCAGCTCTCCGCTCGAGGCAGGGGAGAATGGTGCTTTCTTT.

This chain joins TRBV6-5 and TRBJ2-1; no clear D. This CDR3 is 16 amino acids long. The germline gives CDR1 MNHEY, CDR2 SVGAGI. Trimming took off 2 bases at V and 3 bases at J, with 14 bases between the two ends. The CDR3 protein is CASSYGTHRNYNEQFF. CDR3 DNA: TGTGCCAGCAGTTACGGCACTCATCGCAACTACAATGAGCAGTTCTTC.

The rearrangement links TRBV2 to TRBJ2-3; D may correspond to TRBD1 or TRBD2 (5 bases each). Deletions cut 6 bases from V and 2 bases from J, with 9 bases between. In germline, CDR1 is SNHLY, CDR2 FYNNEI. The CDR3 totals 13 residues. In DNA, the CDR3 is TGTGCCAGCAGGGGGACGGACACAGATACGCAGTATTTT. Its translation: CASRGTDTDTQYF.

The V and J genes are TRBV7-9 and TRBJ2-3, with 8 bases that match TRBD2. Germline assignment: CDR1 SEHNR and CDR2 FQNEAQ (reference sequence). V was clipped by 7 bases and J by 5 bases; unmatched bases: 8. CDR3 length: 14 amino acids. DNA of the CDR3: TGTGCCAGCAAACCCGGGGGGGCTGGAGATACGCAGTATTTT. This sequence encodes CASKPGGAGDTQYF.

This chain joins TRBV7-2 and TRBJ2-3; D is perhaps TRBD2 (7 bases). Germline V CDR1 and CDR2: SGHTA, FQGNSA. CDR3 length: 15 amino acids. V was clipped by 1 base and J by 5 bases, with 13 bases between them. CDR3 amino acids: CASSLVGGQGDTQYF. Here the CDR3 DNA reads TGTGCCAGCAGCTTAGTCGGGGGGCAGGGAGATACGCAGTATTTT.

The chain employs TRBV19 and TRBJ2-7, with D unresolved. V lost 6 bases and J 4 bases, leaving 7 bases between the germline ends. CDR1 and CDR2 (germline): LNHDA, SQIVND (reference sequence). The CDR3 is made up of 11 amino acids. CDR3 bases: TGTGCCAGTAGAGACAATTACGAGCAGTACTTC. Translation: CASRDNYEQYF.

This clone was recorded only once. V and J are TRBV23-1 and TRBJ2-1; D ambiguous. TRBV23-1 is annotated as an ORF whose role is uncertain. Trimming removed 3 bases from V and 14 bases from J, with 17 bases in between. The CDR3 runs 13 residues. CDR3 amino acids: CASSHCEDRWKFF. CDR3 sequence (DNA): TGCGCCAGCAGTCACTGCGAGGATAGGTGGAAGTTCTTC.

The chain couples TRBV7-9 to TRBJ1-3; D not certain. The CDR3 covers 17 residues. The V and J ends lost 1 base and 1 base respectively, with 14 bases between them. Germline V gene lookup returns CDR1 SEHNR and CDR2 FQNEAQ (reference sequence). CDR3 DNA: TGTGCCAGCAGCTTAGTTGGGGAAGGGCCATCTGGAAACACCATATATTTT. Translation: CASSLVGEGPSGNTIYF.

The gene calls are TRBV5-6 and TRBJ1-4; 8 bases map to TRBD1. Germline-derived CDR1 and CDR2 are SGHDT and YYEEEE. Losses at the gene ends were 4 bases for V and 5 bases for J; bases not matched to a gene: 10. This CDR3 has 16 amino acids. CDR3 amino acids: CASSGMTGAENEKLFF. CDR3 sequence (DNA): TGTGCCAGCAGCGGCATGACAGGGGCCGAGAATGAAAAACTGTTTTTT.

In its sample, this clone was seen a few times. V is TRBV10-1 and J is TRBJ2-2; tentatively, D is TRBD2 (5 bases). Germline CDR1 WNHNN, CDR2 SYGVQD (reference sequence). This CDR3 has 13 residues. Trimming left V 3 bases short and J 5 bases short, with 7 bases between. Here the CDR3 reads CASSDPGTGELFF. Here the CDR3 DNA reads TGCGCCAGCAGTGACCCGGGGACCGGGGAGCTGTTTTTT.

The genes are TRBV29-1 and TRBJ1-2, with D hard to call. From germline, CDR1 is SQVTM and CDR2 ANQGSEA. The CDR3 spans 12 residues. The V end was cut by 7 bases, the J end by 8 bases, with 17 bases between. This CDR3 reads CSDLGPTRGYTF. The CDR3 DNA sequence: TGCAGCGACCTCGGGCCGACCCGCGGCTACACCTTC.

The V call is TRBV27, the J call TRBJ2-7; no definite D call. This CDR3 contains 17 residues. V lost 0 bases and J lost 7, with 22 bases in between. The germline V gene has CDR1 MNHEY and CDR2 SMNVEV (reference sequence). CDR3 coding DNA: TGTGCCAGCAGTTTATCACAACCCGTGGAGTTTGGATGGGAGCAGTACTTC. As protein: CASSLSQPVEFGWEQYF.

This chain connects TRBV6-1 to TRBJ1-1; TRBD1 matches at 8 bases. Trimming took 4 bases from V and 1 from J; bases not matched to a gene: 5. This CDR3 spans 15 amino acids. Germline loops: CDR1 MNHNS, CDR2 SASEGT. The CDR3 DNA follows: TGTGCCAGCAGTGGCCCGACAGGGGCGAACACTGAAGCTTTCTTT. It yields the protein CASSGPTGANTEAFF.

This chain joins TRBV13 and TRBJ1-4; D is uncertain. Germline CDR1 PRHDT, CDR2 FYEKMQ (reference sequence). Deletions cut 2 bases from V and 0 bases from J, with 7 bases between. The CDR3 consists of 15 residues. The CDR3 protein is CASSLPGATNEKLFF. Here the CDR3 DNA reads TGTGCCAGCAGCTTACCAGGCGCAACTAATGAAAAACTGTTTTTT.

The V and J genes are TRBV7-9 and TRBJ2-7, with D possibly TRBD1 on 5 matching bases. From germline, CDR1 is SEHNR and CDR2 FQNEAQ (reference sequence). CDR3 length: 15 residues. The V end was cut by 1 base, the J end by 5 bases, with 15 bases between. This CDR3 reads CASSLGPGFHDEQYF. The CDR3 nucleotides read TGTGCCAGCAGCTTAGGTCCAGGGTTTCACGACGAGCAGTACTTC.

CDR3 region: CSVEVPSGAPYEQYF. In DNA, the CDR3 is TGCAGCGTTGAAGTTCCTAGCGGCGCCCCCTACGAGCAGTACTTC. The chain couples TRBV29-1 to TRBJ2-7; 7 bases agree with TRBD2. Germline trimming cut 1 base from V and 2 bases from J; bases unmatched to any gene: 8. The CDR3 totals 15 residues. In germline, CDR1 is SQVTM, CDR2 ANQGSEA.

Details on this clone: The same CDR3 is also encoded by other DNA sequences in this sample. The CDR3 DNA follows: TGTGCCAGCAGCTACAGGACAGACTACGAGCAGTACTTC. It specifies CASSYRTDYEQYF. This chain uses TRBV27 with TRBJ2-7, with D tentatively TRBD1 (6 bases). The CDR3 totals 13 residues. The germline CDR1 and CDR2 sequences are MNHEY and SMNVEV (reference sequence). V was shortened by 6 bases and J by 3 bases, with 12 bases between the two germline ends.

This clone was observed a handful of times. V gene TRBV9 combines with J gene TRBJ1-1; 8 positions agree with TRBD1. V shed 1 base, J shed 1 base, and the junction held 3 bases outside the gene matches. CDR1 and CDR2 (germline): SGDLS, YYNGEE. The CDR3 totals 15 residues. CDR3 nucleotide sequence: TGTGCCAGCAGCGTATATGGGACAGGGAACACTGAAGCTTTCTTT. Protein: CASSVYGTGNTEAFF.

The chain employs TRBV6-6 and TRBJ2-1; 13 nucleotides align to TRBD2. The CDR3 contains 15 residues. With V trimmed by 6 bases and J by 5 bases, 4 bases remained unmatched. Germline V gene sequence: CDR1 MNHNY, CDR2 SVGAGI (reference sequence). CDR3 coding DNA: TGTGCCAGCAGCTGGACTAGCGGGGGTCACAATGAGCAGTTCTTC. Translating gives CASSWTSGGHNEQFF.

The CDR3: CASSPPWGGGPDTQYF. The CDR3 nucleotides are TGTGCCAGCAGCCCCCCCTGGGGGGGTGGGCCAGATACGCAGTATTTT. The genes are TRBV7-9 and TRBJ2-3, with 7 bases identical to TRBD2. This CDR3 is 16 amino acids long. CDR1 and CDR2 from the germline V gene are SEHNR and FQNEAQ (reference sequence). V gave up 5 bases and J gave up 4 bases; unmatched junction bases: 12.

The chain has TRBV9 and TRBJ2-7; tentatively, D is TRBD1 (5 bases). Germline V gives CDR1 SGDLS, CDR2 YYNGEE. Trimming removed 3 bases at V and 3 bases at J, with 16 bases between. The CDR3 runs to 15 residues. CDR3 loop: CASSDSDTFNYEQYF. CDR3 bases: TGTGCCAGCAGCGACTCGGACACTTTTAACTACGAGCAGTACTTC.

The chain couples TRBV29-1 to TRBJ1-4; unclear D gene. This CDR3 is built from 13 residues. V was shortened by 7 bases and J by 4 bases, with 13 bases between the two germline ends. Germline V CDR1 and CDR2: SQVTM, ANQGSEA. The CDR3 here is CSALSGYNEKLFF. DNA for the CDR3: TGCAGCGCACTGAGCGGTTATAATGAAAAACTGTTTTTT.